This T cell receptor (beta chain) stems from a study of blood T cell repertoires in COVID-19. This table comes from immunoSEQ multiplex PCR, and its TCRdb copy is limited to in-frame clones, with some not included. The table shows some 150,000 clones, with 80% occurring only once. Germline-derived CDR1 and CDR2 are LGHDT and YNNKEL (reference sequence). The CDR3 is 15 amino acids. V shed 3 bases and J shed 2 bases, with 11 bases lying between them. The material sequenced was peripheral blood. The chain recombines TRBV3-1 (or the pseudogene TRBV3-2) with TRBJ2-1; TRBD2 is a possible D gene (6 bases). The clonotype was recovered from a man aged 55 to 69 with active or convalescent COVID-19. This CDR3 reads CASSQTSYPYNEQFF. In DNA, the CDR3 is TGTGCCAGCAGCCAGACTAGTTACCCCTACAATGAGCAGTTCTTC.